Listed here are 12 T cell receptor beta chains from one sample, sequenced in a study of blood T cell repertoires in COVID-19. Measured with immunoSEQ multiplex PCR; TCRdb has only the in-frame clones, and not every one. The table lists 150,000 to 200,000 clones, 65% to 85% of them singletons. Material: peripheral blood. Every receptor here comes from a man aged 60 to 69 with active or convalescent COVID-19.

This chain joins TRBV4-1 and TRBJ1-2; TRBD1 matches 7 bases. CDR3 length: 15 residues. J gave up 4 bases and V 1 base, and 6 bases lay outside the gene matches. In germline, CDR1 is MGHRA, CDR2 YSYEKL. The CDR3 reads CASSQAPGQFYGYTF. CDR3 in DNA: TGCGCCAGCAGCCAAGCACCGGGACAGTTCTATGGCTACACCTTC.

V gene TRBV3-1 (or the pseudogene TRBV3-2) combines with J gene TRBJ2-4; D gene unclear. Trimming left V 1 base short and J 0 bases short, with 4 bases between. CDR3 length equals 14 residues. CDR1 is LGHDT and CDR2 is YNNKEL in the germline V gene (reference sequence). The CDR3, as DNA: TGTGCCAGCAGCCAAGCAGTAGCCAAAAACATTCAGTACTTC. It encodes CASSQAVAKNIQYF.

The chain carries TRBV24-1 and TRBJ1-4; 7 bases are shared with TRBD1. Per the germline V gene, CDR1 is KGHDR and CDR2 is SFDVKD. The CDR3 is 15 residues long. V gave up 3 bases and J gave up 8 bases; unmatched junction bases: 8. CDR3 sequence (DNA): TGTGCCACCAGTGATCCTTCGACAGGGAGGGAAAAACTGTTTTTT. It yields the protein CATSDPSTGREKLFF.

A note on this clone: The identical CDR3 is also encoded by other nucleotide sequences in the sample. This chain uses TRBV19 with TRBJ1-1; no firm D call. The CDR3 spans 13 residues. Per the germline V gene, CDR1 is LNHDA and CDR2 is SQIVND (reference sequence). Trimming pared 2 bases from V and 3 bases from J, leaving 7 bases between. CDR3 in DNA: TGTGCCAGTAGTATAACCGGGGACACTGAAGCTTTCTTT. It translates to CASSITGDTEAFF.

The chain is built from TRBV6-6 and TRBJ1-2; D is perhaps TRBD1 (5 bases). Trimming pared 8 bases from V and 0 bases from J, leaving 10 bases between. The CDR3 runs 13 residues. Germline CDR1 reads MNHNY; CDR2 reads SVGAGI (reference sequence). CDR3 in amino acids: CASWTTANYGYTF. CDR3 nucleotides: TGTGCCAGCTGGACAACAGCTAACTATGGCTACACCTTC.

On this clone itself: One end of the junction is discordant with germline, which a read error may explain. The chain employs TRBV18 and TRBJ1-2; possible D gene TRBD1, 6 bases. The CDR3 spans 12 residues. In germline, CDR1 is KGHSH, CDR2 LQKENI. CDR3 in amino acids: CASSPPMGATAF. The CDR3 DNA follows: TGTGCCAGCTCACCACCGATGGGGGCGACAGCCTTC.

This chain links TRBV3-1 (or the pseudogene TRBV3-2) with TRBJ1-1, with no clear D. This CDR3 is 13 amino acids long. CDR1 and CDR2 (germline): LGHDT, YNNKEL (reference sequence). Trimming took off 4 bases at V and 1 base at J, with 7 bases between the two ends. This CDR3 is CASSPQENTEAFF. CDR3 nucleotide sequence: TGTGCCAGCAGCCCTCAGGAGAACACTGAAGCTTTCTTT.

The V and J genes are TRBV19 and TRBJ1-5; a possible D gene is TRBD1 (5 bases). V was trimmed by 8 bases and J by 2 bases, leaving 16 bases between them. CDR1 and CDR2 (germline): LNHDA, SQIVND (reference sequence). There are 15 residues in the CDR3. This CDR3 reads CASERGGRRNQPQHF. In nucleotides, the CDR3 is TGTGCCAGTGAAAGGGGCGGTAGACGCAATCAGCCCCAGCATTTT. Full variable domain (remainder filled in from reference TRBV19 and TRBJ1-5): DGGITQSPKYLFRKEGQNVTLSCEQNLNHDAMYWYRQDPGQGLRLIYYSQIVNDFQKGDIAEGYSVSREKKESFPLTVTSAQKNPTAFYLCASERGGRRNQPQHFGDGTRLSIL.

CDR3 residues: CASSTSGGPNTQYF. In DNA form, the CDR3 reads TGTGCCAGCAGCACCTCGGGGGGACCCAATACGCAGTATTTT. The chain links TRBV7-3 to TRBJ2-3; 7 bases agree with TRBD2. Trimming took 5 bases from V and 7 from J; bases not matched to a gene: 9. This CDR3 region has 14 residues. The germline V gene encodes CDR1 SGHTA and CDR2 FQGTGA.

The V gene is TRBV3-1 (or the pseudogene TRBV3-2), the J gene TRBJ1-2, with 9 bases lining up with TRBD1. CDR3 length: 15 residues. The trim removed 4 bases at V and 7 bases at J, leaving 10 bases unmatched. Looked up from germline, CDR1 is LGHDT and CDR2 is YNNKEL (reference sequence). CDR3 loop: CASSPSGTGSGGYTF. CDR3 bases: TGTGCCAGCAGCCCCTCCGGGACAGGGAGCGGTGGCTACACCTTC.

In its sample, this clone was seen a few times. The J gene is TRBJ1-4, the V gene TRBV6-6; D gene uncertain. Germline assignment: CDR1 MNHNY and CDR2 SVGAGI (reference sequence). This CDR3 has 16 residues. Trimming left V 2 bases short and J 8 bases short, with 18 bases between. The CDR3 sequence: CASSYVSPPGWEKLFF. The CDR3 DNA sequence: TGTGCCAGCAGTTACGTTTCGCCCCCGGGATGGGAAAAACTGTTTTTT.

CDR3 sequence (DNA): TGTGCCAGCAGTCCCGGGACAGGGGGTTACAATGAGCAGTTCTTC. Encoded protein: CASSPGTGGYNEQFF. The V gene is TRBV6-5, the J gene TRBJ2-1; 11 nucleotides agree with TRBD1. The germline gives CDR1 MNHEY, CDR2 SVGAGI. The length of the CDR3 is 15 residues. After removal of 5 bases from V and 4 bases from J, the junction contained 4 bases not matched to a gene.